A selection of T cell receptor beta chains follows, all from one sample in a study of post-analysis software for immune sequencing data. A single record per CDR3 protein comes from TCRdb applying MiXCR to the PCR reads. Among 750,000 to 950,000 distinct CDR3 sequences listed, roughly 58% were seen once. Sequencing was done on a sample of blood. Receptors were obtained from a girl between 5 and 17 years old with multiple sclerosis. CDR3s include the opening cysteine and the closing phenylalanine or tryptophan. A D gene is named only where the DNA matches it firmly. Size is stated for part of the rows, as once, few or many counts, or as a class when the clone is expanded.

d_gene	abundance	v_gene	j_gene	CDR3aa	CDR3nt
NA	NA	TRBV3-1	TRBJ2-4	CASSQGPRTGALGRNIQYF	TGTGCCAGCAGCCAAGGTCCCCGGACGGGGGCCCTTGGGAGAAACATTCAGTACTTC
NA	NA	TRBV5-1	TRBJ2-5	CASSLMTVETQYF	TGCGCCAGCAGCTTGATGACAGTAGAGACCCAGTACTTC
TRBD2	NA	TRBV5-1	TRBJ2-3	CASSLVLAGAGDTQYF	TGCGCCAGCAGCTTGGTACTAGCGGGAGCCGGAGATACGCAGTATTTT
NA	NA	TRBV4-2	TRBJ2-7	CASSQVHQETYEQYF	TGTGCCAGCAGCCAAGTTCACCAGGAAACCTACGAGCAGTACTTC
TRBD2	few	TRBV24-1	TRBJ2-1	CATSDPLAGGNNEQFF	TGTGCCACCAGTGACCCACTAGCGGGAGGGAACAATGAGCAGTTCTTC
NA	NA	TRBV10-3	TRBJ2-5	CAISESSMMELASVSFQETQYF	TGTGCCATCAGTGAGTCCTCGATGATGGAACTTGCTAGCGTTTCCTTTCAGGAGACCCAGTACTTC
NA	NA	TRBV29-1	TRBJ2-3	CSLQPNTDTQYF	TGCAGTCTACAGCCCAACACAGATACGCAGTATTTT
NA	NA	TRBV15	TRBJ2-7	CATSRGAGTYEQYF	TGTGCCACCAGCAGAGGGGCAGGGACCTACGAGCAGTACTTC
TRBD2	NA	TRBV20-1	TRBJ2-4	CSAVTPGGAKNIQYF	TGCAGTGCTGTTACTCCGGGAGGAGCCAAAAACATTCAGTACTTC
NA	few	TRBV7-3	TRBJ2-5	CASSLKYSETQYF	TGTGCCAGCAGCTTAAAGTACTCAGAGACCCAGTACTTC
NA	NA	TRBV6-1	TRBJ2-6	CASLRGAGANVLTF	TGTGCCAGCTTGAGGGGCGCTGGGGCCAACGTCCTGACTTTC
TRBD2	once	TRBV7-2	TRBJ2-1	CASSFRRLASYNEQFF	TGTGCCAGCAGCTTTAGAAGACTAGCCTCCTACAATGAGCAGTTCTTC
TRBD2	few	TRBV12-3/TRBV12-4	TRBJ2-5	CASTGLPGETQYF	TGTGCCAGCACGGGACTACCGGGGGAGACCCAGTACTTC
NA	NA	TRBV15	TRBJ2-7	CATSRELQGYEQYF	TGTGCCACCAGCAGGGAATTGCAAGGCTACGAGCAGTACTTC
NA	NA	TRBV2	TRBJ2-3	CASRVGGWDTQYF	TGTGCCAGCAGGGTAGGAGGGTGGGATACGCAGTATTTT
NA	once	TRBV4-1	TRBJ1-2	CASSQEGRNYGYTF	TGCGCCAGCAGCCAAGAGGGACGGAACTATGGCTACACCTTC
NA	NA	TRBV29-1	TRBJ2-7	CSVGVFNSYEQYF	TGCAGCGTTGGGGTTTTTAACTCGTACGAGCAGTACTTC
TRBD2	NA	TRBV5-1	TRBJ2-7	CASSSLAGPPRDEQYF	TGCGCCAGCAGCTCACTAGCGGGGCCCCCTCGGGACGAGCAGTACTTC
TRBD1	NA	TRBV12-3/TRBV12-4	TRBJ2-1	CASSQGVNYNEQFF	TGTGCCAGCAGTCAGGGGGTAAATTACAATGAGCAGTTCTTC
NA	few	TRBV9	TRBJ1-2	CASSLDPLATYGYTF	TGTGCCAGCAGCCTTGACCCCCTGGCAACCTATGGCTACACCTTC
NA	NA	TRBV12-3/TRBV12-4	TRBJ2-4	CASSLAGPVGNIQYF	TGTGCCAGCAGTTTAGCAGGGCCCGTGGGAAACATTCAGTACTTC
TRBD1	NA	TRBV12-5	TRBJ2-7	CASGLDRGHLSHEQYF	TGTGCTAGTGGTCTCGACAGGGGCCATCTCTCCCACGAGCAGTACTTC
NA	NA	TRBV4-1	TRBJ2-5	CASSQDLKQGKTQYF	TGCGCCAGCAGCCAAGATCTGAAACAGGGCAAGACCCAGTACTTC
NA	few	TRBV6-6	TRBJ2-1	CASTVEYLNEQFF	TGTGCCAGCACCGTCGAGTATCTCAATGAGCAGTTCTTC